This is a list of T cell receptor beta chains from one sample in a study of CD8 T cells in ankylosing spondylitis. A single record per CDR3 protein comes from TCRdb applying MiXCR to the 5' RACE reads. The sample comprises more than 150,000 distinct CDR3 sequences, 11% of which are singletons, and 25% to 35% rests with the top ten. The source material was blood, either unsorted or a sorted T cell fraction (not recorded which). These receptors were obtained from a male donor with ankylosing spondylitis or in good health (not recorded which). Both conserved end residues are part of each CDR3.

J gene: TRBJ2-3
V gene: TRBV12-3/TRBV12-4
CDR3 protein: CASSFAANTDTQYF

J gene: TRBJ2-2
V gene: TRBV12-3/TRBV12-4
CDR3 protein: CASTLLQGGAGELFF

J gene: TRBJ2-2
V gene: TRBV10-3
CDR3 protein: CAMTAGVRAGELFF

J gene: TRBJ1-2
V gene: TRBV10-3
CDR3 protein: CAIKLPYDRGINYGYTF

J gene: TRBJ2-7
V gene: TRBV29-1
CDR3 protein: CSVSLPGTYEQYF

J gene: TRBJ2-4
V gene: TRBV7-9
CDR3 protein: CASSLGGTWDIQYF

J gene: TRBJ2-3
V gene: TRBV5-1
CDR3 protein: CASSVLTGGPTDTQYF

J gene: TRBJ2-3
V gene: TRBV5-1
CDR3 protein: CASRVDRGDDTQYF

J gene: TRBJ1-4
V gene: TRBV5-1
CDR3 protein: CASSIGQNNEKLFF

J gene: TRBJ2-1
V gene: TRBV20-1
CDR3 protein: CSARDGGARYNEQFF

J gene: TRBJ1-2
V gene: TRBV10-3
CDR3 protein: CAISSTGANYGYTF

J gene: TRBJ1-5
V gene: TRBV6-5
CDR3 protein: CASSLGGTSQPQHF

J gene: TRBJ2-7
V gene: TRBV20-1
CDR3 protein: CSAKRNYEQYF

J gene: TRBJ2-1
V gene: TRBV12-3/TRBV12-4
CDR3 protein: CASSTMIAGGPNEQFF

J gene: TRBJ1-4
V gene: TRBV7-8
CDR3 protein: CASTPGSGKNEKLFF

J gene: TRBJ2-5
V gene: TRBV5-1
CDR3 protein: CASSRGELETQYF

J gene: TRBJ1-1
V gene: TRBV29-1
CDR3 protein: CSQGKGSEAFF

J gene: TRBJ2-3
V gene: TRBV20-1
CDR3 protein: CSARNRRTSTDTQYF

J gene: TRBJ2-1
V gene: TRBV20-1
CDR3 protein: CSALKAGGRVGEQFF